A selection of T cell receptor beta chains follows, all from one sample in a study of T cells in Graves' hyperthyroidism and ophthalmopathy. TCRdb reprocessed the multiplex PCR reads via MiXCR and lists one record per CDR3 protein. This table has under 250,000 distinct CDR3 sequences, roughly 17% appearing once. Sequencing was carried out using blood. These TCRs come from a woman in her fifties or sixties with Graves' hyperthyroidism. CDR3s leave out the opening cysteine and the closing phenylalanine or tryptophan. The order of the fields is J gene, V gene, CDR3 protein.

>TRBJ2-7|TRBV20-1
SAPDRVSYEQY
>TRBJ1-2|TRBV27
ASSSSHLGFLGYT
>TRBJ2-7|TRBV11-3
ASSLEDEEQY
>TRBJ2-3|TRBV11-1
ASSFYTDTQY
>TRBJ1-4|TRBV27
ASSHPQGTTNEKLF
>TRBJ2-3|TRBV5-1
AVSDRSTDTQY
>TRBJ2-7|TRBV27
ASSLRELGEEQY
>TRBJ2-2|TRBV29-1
SVEDAGRETGELF
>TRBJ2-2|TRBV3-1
ASGRLAGAGELF
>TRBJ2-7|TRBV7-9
ASSKDRGHIDEQY
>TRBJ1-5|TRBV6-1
ASSVQGAGNQPQH
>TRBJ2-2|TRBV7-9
ASSLPYDPTGELF
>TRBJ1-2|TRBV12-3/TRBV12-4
ASTPGQVVYGYT
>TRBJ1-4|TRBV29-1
SAPAPNEKLF
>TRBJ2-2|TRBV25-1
ASSRHTGELF
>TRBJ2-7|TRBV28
ASSQPSYEQY
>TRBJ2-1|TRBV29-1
SVEDSGDTYNEQF
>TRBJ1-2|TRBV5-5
ASSLLDFYGYT
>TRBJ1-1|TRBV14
ASSHGEERENTEAF
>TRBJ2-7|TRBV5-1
ASSTFGTLPYEQY
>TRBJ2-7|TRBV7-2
ASSQEAPYEQY
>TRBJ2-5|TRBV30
ACRDTNQETQY
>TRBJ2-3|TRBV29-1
SAPNGQDTQY
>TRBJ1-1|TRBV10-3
AISAGTGVSYTEAF
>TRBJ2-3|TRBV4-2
ASSQTDRAEDTQY
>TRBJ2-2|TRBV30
AWRETITGELF
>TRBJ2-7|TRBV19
ASSLAGAYYEQY
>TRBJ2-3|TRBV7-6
ASSLNEGDTQY
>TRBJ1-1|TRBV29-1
SVEVGHNTEAF
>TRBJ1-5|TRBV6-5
ASSSTGGADQPQH
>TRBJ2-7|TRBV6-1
ASRETQGTYEQY
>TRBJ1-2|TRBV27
ASSLTRRGGYT
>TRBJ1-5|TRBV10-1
ASSGGGQGNQPQH
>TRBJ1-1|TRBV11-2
ASSAGTGEIGEAF
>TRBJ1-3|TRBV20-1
SALGAGMGNTIY
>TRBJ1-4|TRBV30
AWSPGGYGTNEKLF
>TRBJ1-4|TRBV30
AWKRRGTSNEKLF
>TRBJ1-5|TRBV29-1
SVPTGPNSNQPQH
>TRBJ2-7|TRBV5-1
ASSLDRGFYEQY
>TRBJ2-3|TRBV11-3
ASSYPGLAEADTQY
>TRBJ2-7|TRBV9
ASSVGLARTGDEQY
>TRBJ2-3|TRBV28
ASRLHRDTQY
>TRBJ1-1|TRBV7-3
ASSLEQVSGPNTEAF
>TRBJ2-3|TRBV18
AAGYADTQY